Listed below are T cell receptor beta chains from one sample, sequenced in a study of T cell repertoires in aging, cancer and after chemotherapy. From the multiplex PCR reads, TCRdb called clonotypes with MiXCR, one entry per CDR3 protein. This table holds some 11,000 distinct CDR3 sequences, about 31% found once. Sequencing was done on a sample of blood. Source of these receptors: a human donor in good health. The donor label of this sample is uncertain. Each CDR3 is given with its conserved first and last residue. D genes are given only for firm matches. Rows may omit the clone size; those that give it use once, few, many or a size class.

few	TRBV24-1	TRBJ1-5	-	CATSDPIGAPPPQHF	TGTGCCACCAGTGACCCGATAGGGGCGCCCCCGCCCCAGCATTTT
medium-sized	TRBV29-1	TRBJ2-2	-	CSVEFPRQGYTGELFF	TGCAGCGTTGAATTTCCGCGGCAGGGCTACACCGGGGAGCTGTTTTTT
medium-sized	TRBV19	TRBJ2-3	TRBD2	CASSQPGLGVTDTQYF	TGTGCCAGTAGTCAACCGGGACTAGGGGTGACAGATACGCAGTATTTT
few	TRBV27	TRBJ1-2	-	CASRGEHYGYTF	TGTGCCAGTAGGGGGGAACACTATGGCTACACCTTC
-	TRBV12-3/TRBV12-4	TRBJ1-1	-	CASSLGLSNTEAFF	TGTGCCAGCAGCCTAGGACTCTCGAACACTGAAGCTTTCTTT
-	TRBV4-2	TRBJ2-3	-	CASSRQGGGTLPPDTQYF	TGTGCCAGCAGCCGCCAAGGTGGAGGGACTCTCCCCCCAGATACGCAGTATTTT
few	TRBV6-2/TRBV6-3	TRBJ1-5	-	CAARPALGSNQPQHF	TGTGCCGCGCGACCGGCCTTGGGGAGCAATCAGCCCCAGCATTTT
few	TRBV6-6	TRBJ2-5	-	CASGPLGGETQYF	TGTGCCAGCGGCCCCCTGGGAGGTGAGACCCAGTACTTC
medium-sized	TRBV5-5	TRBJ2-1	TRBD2	CASSKMGTSGGNEQFF	TGTGCCAGCAGCAAGATGGGGACTAGCGGGGGCAATGAGCAGTTCTTC
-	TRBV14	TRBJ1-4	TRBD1	CASSQGTGPEKLFF	TGTGCCAGCAGCCAGGGGACAGGTCCCGAAAAACTGTTTTTT
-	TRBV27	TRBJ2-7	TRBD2	CASSSPASSGNYEQYF	TGTGCCAGCAGTTCGCCTGCCTCTAGCGGGAACTACGAGCAGTACTTC
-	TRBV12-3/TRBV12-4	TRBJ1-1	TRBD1	CASSFQGADTEAFF	TGTGCCAGCAGTTTTCAGGGGGCGGACACTGAAGCTTTCTTT
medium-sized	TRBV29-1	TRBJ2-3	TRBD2	CSVVWAGLAADTQYF	TGCAGCGTTGTTTGGGCGGGACTAGCAGCAGATACGCAGTATTTT
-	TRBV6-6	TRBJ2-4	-	CACRDWAGKNIQYF	TGTGCCTGTAGGGATTGGGCTGGCAAAAACATTCAGTACTTC
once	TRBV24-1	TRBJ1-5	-	CATSGDGNQPQHF	TGTGCCACCAGTGGGGACGGCAATCAGCCCCAGCATTTT
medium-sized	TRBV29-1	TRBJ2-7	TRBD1	CSVTPRGNHEQYF	TGCAGCGTGACCCCCAGGGGGAACCACGAGCAGTACTTC
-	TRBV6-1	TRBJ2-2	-	CASSRGPGPKNTGELFF	TGTGCCAGCAGTCGAGGTCCAGGGCCGAAGAACACCGGGGAGCTGTTTTTT
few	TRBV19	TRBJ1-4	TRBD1	CASSIEDRGRRKLFF	TGTGCCAGTAGTATAGAGGACAGGGGGAGGCGAAAACTGTTTTTT
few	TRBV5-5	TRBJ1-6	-	CASSLAGTVNSPLHF	TGTGCCAGCAGCTTGGCCGGGACGGTTAATTCACCCCTCCACTTT
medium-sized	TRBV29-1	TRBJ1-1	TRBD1	CSVRTGVTTEAFF	TGCAGCGTACGGACAGGGGTAACCACTGAAGCTTTCTTT
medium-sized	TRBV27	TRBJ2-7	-	CASSGRVNYEQYF	TGTGCCAGCAGTGGACGGGTGAACTACGAGCAGTACTTC
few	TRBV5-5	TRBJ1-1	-	CASSLRPQMNTEAFF	TGTGCCAGCAGCTTGCGTCCCCAAATGAACACTGAAGCTTTCTTT
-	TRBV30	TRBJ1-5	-	CAWSEGNQPQHF	TGTGCCTGGAGTGAGGGAAATCAGCCCCAGCATTTT
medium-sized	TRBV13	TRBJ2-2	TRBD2	CASSIGLAENTGELFF	TGTGCCAGCAGCATAGGGCTAGCGGAGAACACCGGGGAGCTGTTTTTT
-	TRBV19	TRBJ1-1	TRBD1	CASSIDWGQGNTEAFF	TGTGCCAGTAGTATAGATTGGGGACAGGGGAACACTGAAGCTTTCTTT
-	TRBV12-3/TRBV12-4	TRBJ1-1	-	CASSFGGGTEAFF	TGTGCCAGCAGTTTCGGGGGAGGCACTGAAGCTTTCTTT
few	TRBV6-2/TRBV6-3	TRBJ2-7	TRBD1	CASSDRGYEQYF	TGTGCCAGCAGTGACAGGGGGTACGAGCAGTACTTC
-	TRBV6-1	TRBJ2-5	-	CASSTGTRVQETQYF	TGTGCCAGCAGTACCGGGACAAGAGTCCAAGAGACCCAGTACTTC
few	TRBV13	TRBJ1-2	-	CASSPGPSYGYTF	TGTGCCAGCAGCCCAGGACCTTCTTATGGCTACACCTTC
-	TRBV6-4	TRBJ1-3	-	CASSERPLQISSGNTIYF	TGTGCCAGCAGTGAACGCCCTTTGCAGATTAGCTCTGGAAACACCATATATTTT
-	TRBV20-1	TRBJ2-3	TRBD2	CSGRLAGSTDTQYF	TGCAGTGGTCGACTAGCGGGGAGCACAGATACGCAGTATTTT
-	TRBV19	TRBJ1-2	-	CASCGDYGYTF	TGTGCCAGTTGCGGGGATTATGGCTACACCTTC
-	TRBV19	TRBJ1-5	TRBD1	CASSIEQGSQPQHF	TGTGCCAGTAGTATCGAACAGGGGAGTCAGCCCCAGCATTTT
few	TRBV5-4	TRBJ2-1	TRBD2	CASSLLGLADEQFF	TGTGCCAGCAGCCTCTTAGGGCTAGCGGATGAGCAGTTCTTC
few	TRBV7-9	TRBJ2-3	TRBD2	CASSFGRTQYF	TGTGCCAGCAGCTTCGGGAGGACGCAGTATTTT
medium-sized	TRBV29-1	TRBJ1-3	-	CSVQVSGNTIYF	TGCAGCGTCCAAGTTTCGGGAAACACCATATATTTT
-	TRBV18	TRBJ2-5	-	CASSLQLEETQYF	TGTGCCAGCTCACTTCAGCTGGAAGAGACCCAGTACTTC
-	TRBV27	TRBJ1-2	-	CASSPRRHYGYTF	TGTGCCAGCAGCCCAAGACGGCACTATGGCTACACCTTC
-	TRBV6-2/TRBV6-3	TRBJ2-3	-	CASRPLDYTDTQYF	TGTGCCAGCAGACCCCTGGACTACACAGATACGCAGTATTTT